This entry lists 32 T cell receptor beta chains sequenced from one sample in a study of shared clonotypes between healthy human individuals. Some clones are missing from TCRdb's copy, which holds only in-frame ones; the method was immunoSEQ multiplex PCR. The sample consists of hundreds of thousands of clones, roughly 77% of them appearing once. Sequencing was carried out using PBMCs. The receptors originated from a woman in her thirties or forties in good health. Some clones in this sample may be carry-over from other donors' samples.

A single count supports this clone. This sequence joins TRBV7-8 and TRBJ2-1; no reliable D call. Germline V lookup: CDR1 SGHVS, CDR2 FQNEAQ. The CDR3 runs 11 residues. The V gene lost 5 bases and the J gene lost 6 bases, with 5 bases spanning the gap. The CDR3 protein is CASSRANEQFF. CDR3 nucleotides: TGTGCCAGCAGCCGTGCCAATGAGCAGTTCTTC.

This chain uses TRBV6-1 with TRBJ2-1; TRBD2 might be the D (7 bases). CDR1 is MNHNS, CDR2 SASEGT, per germline. Trimming cost V 1 base and J 8 bases, with 12 bases left between them. This CDR3 has 14 amino acids. The CDR3 nucleotides read TGTGCCAGCAGTGAAGATCGCGGGGGCGATGAGCAGTTCTTC. Translating gives CASSEDRGGDEQFF.

This clone was recorded once. CDR3 bases: TGTGCCTGGAGAGACAGGAAAAACTCTGGAAACACCATATATTTT. The encoded protein is CAWRDRKNSGNTIYF. V and J are TRBV30 and TRBJ1-3, with a possible D match to TRBD1 (6 bases). With 3 bases removed from V and 0 bases from J, the gap between germline ends came to 12 bases. The CDR3 has 15 residues. Germline loops: CDR1 GTSNPN, CDR2 SVGIG (reference sequence).

The chain has TRBV29-1 and TRBJ2-3, with 11 positions matching TRBD1. The length of the CDR3 is 13 residues. V trimming: 7 bases; J trimming: 4 bases; junction bases outside the gene matches: 4. CDR1 is SQVTM and CDR2 is ANQGSEA in the germline V gene. The CDR3 coding sequence is TGCAGCGCGCGGACAGGGGGCCCAGATACGCAGTATTTT. Its translation: CSARTGGPDTQYF.

This chain uses TRBV7-9 with TRBJ2-5; a weak D match, TRBD1 (6 bases). Trimming removed 5 bases at V and 5 bases at J, with 12 bases between. The CDR3 has 13 residues. From germline, CDR1 is SEHNR and CDR2 FQNEAQ (reference sequence). The CDR3 coding sequence is TGTGCCAGCAGCCCACGGACAGTCGAGACCCAGTACTTC. Residues: CASSPRTVETQYF.

The chain joins TRBV11-2 to TRBJ2-1, with unresolved D. There are 13 residues in the CDR3. V shed 2 bases and J shed 6 bases, with 8 bases lying between them. Germline V gives CDR1 SGHAT, CDR2 FQNNGV. CDR3 in DNA: TGTGCCAGCAGCTTATGGGCTTTCAATGAGCAGTTCTTC. Translated: CASSLWAFNEQFF.

In this sample, this clone turned up a few times. The chain is built from TRBV11-2 and TRBJ2-3, with no clear D. Germline CDR1 and CDR2: SGHAT and FQNNGV. This CDR3 region has 13 residues. Trimming stripped 5 bases from V and 1 base from J, with 7 bases between. The CDR3 loop is CASSPRGTDTQYF. In DNA form, the CDR3 reads TGTGCCAGCAGCCCTAGGGGCACAGATACGCAGTATTTT.

V is TRBV29-1 and J is TRBJ1-4, with 10 nucleotides matching TRBD1. Germline V gene sequence: CDR1 SQVTM, CDR2 ANQGSEA. The CDR3 sequence is 16 residues long. The V and J ends lost 2 bases and 8 bases, in that order; junction bases with no gene match: 11. CDR3 sequence (DNA): TGCAGCGTTGAACTATTAAGGGACAGGGGAAGAGAAAAACTGTTTTTT. Translating gives CSVELLRDRGREKLFF.

The V gene is TRBV21-1, the J gene TRBJ2-7. TRBV21-1 is noted as a pseudogene. The CDR3 runs to 14 residues. The CDR3 coding sequence is TGTGCCAGCAGCACCTGGACCGATTCCTACGAGCAGTACTTC. Translated: CASSTWTDSYEQYF.

The chain carries TRBV19 and TRBJ1-4; D remains unclear. The CDR3 covers 13 residues. The germline gives CDR1 LNHDA, CDR2 SQIVND (reference sequence). V gave up 5 bases and J gave up 7 bases, with 11 bases separating them. The CDR3: CASSPRRGEKLFF. The DNA for the CDR3 is TGTGCCAGTAGTCCCCGGCGGGGTGAAAAACTGTTTTTT.

This chain links TRBV27 with TRBJ2-2; D may correspond to TRBD1 or TRBD2 (5 bases each). Per the germline V gene, CDR1 is MNHEY and CDR2 is SMNVEV (reference sequence). The CDR3 length is 19 residues. V lost 2 bases and J lost 5, with 24 bases in between. CDR3 sequence: CASSLAGTSPWGSTGELFF. For the CDR3, the DNA is TGTGCCAGCAGTTTAGCTGGGACCAGCCCTTGGGGTAGTACCGGGGAGCTGTTTTTT.

The gene calls are TRBV10-3 and TRBJ2-1, with 8 bases aligning to TRBD1. The CDR3 covers 12 residues. The ends lost 10 bases at V and 8 bases at J; junction bases unmatched: 7. The germline V gene has CDR1 ENHRY and CDR2 SYGVKD. CDR3 protein: CATGQGVHEQFF. The CDR3 DNA is TGTGCCACCGGACAGGGAGTACATGAGCAGTTCTTC.

This clone was counted a few times. The V call is TRBV30, the J call TRBJ1-5, with TRBD1 as a possible D gene (5 bases). Germline V gives CDR1 GTSNPN, CDR2 SVGIG (reference sequence). This CDR3 comprises 12 residues. Trimming removed 1 base from V and 8 bases from J, with 9 bases in between. This CDR3 is CAWSGQGKPQHF. The DNA of the CDR3 is TGTGCCTGGAGTGGGCAGGGAAAGCCCCAGCATTTT.

V usage is TRBV2 and J usage is TRBJ1-1, with a possible D match to TRBD1 (5 bases). This CDR3 has 15 amino acids. V gave up 3 bases and J gave up 5 bases, with 16 bases separating them. Per the germline V gene, CDR1 is SNHLY and CDR2 is FYNNEI. For the CDR3, the DNA is TGTGCCAGCAGTGAGGCGCGGCCAGGGATTACTGAAGCTTTCTTT. This codes for CASSEARPGITEAFF.

The V and J genes are TRBV5-1 and TRBJ2-7; TRBD1 matches at 10 bases. CDR3 length: 14 amino acids. Germline V lookup: CDR1 SGHRS, CDR2 YFSETQ. V lost 0 bases and J lost 6; bases outside the gene matches: 3. CDR3 loop: CASSLEGQGSEQYF. The CDR3 bases are TGCGCCAGCAGCTTGGAGGGACAGGGGAGCGAGCAGTACTTC.

The V call is TRBV19, the J call TRBJ2-7; 8 nucleotides match TRBD2. CDR3 length equals 14 residues. V gave up 3 bases and J gave up 4 bases; unmatched junction bases: 5. Germline V gives CDR1 LNHDA, CDR2 SQIVND (reference sequence). CDR3 loop: CASSITSGPYEQYF. The DNA of the CDR3 is TGTGCCAGTAGTATTACTAGCGGCCCTTACGAGCAGTACTTC.

The chain uses TRBV19 and TRBJ2-2, with 12 bases matching TRBD2. The CDR3 contains 18 residues. Trimming removed 9 bases from V and 2 bases from J; junction bases left unmatched: 13. CDR1 is LNHDA, CDR2 SQIVND, per germline (reference sequence). The CDR3 spells CASNTRTSGTPNTGELFF. CDR3 nucleotide sequence: TGTGCCAGCAACACTAGGACTAGCGGGACCCCAAACACCGGGGAGCTGTTTTTT.

The rearrangement links TRBV19 to TRBJ1-1; 8 nucleotides align to TRBD1. Looked up from germline, CDR1 is LNHDA and CDR2 is SQIVND (reference sequence). The CDR3 is 16 amino acids. J was trimmed by 4 bases and V by 1 base; bases with no gene match: 8. Written as DNA, the CDR3 is TGTGCCAGTAGTATAGGTGCAGGGGGCAGGGCCACTGAAGCTTTCTTT. This sequence encodes CASSIGAGGRATEAFF. Drawing the rest from reference TRBV19 and TRBJ1-1, the complete variable domain is DGGITQSPKYLFRKEGQNVTLSCEQNLNHDAMYWYRQDPGQGLRLIYYSQIVNDFQKGDIAEGYSVSREKKESFPLTVTSAQKNPTAFYLCASSIGAGGRATEAFFGQGTRLTVV.

This clone is a singleton in its sample. The CDR3 spells CASSGASGRNIQYF. In nucleotides, the CDR3 is TGCGCCAGCAGTGGAGCTAGCGGTAGGAACATTCAGTACTTC. The rearrangement links TRBV10-2 to TRBJ2-4; 7 bases align to TRBD2. The V gene's germline CDR1 is WSHSY and CDR2 SAAADI. The CDR3 totals 14 residues. Trimming removed 4 bases from V and 7 bases from J; junction bases left unmatched: 7.

This chain connects TRBV5-8 to TRBJ2-3; possible D gene TRBD2, 7 bases. Germline CDR1 is SGHTS and CDR2 is YDEGEE. Deletions cut 4 bases from V and 1 base from J, with 19 bases between. The CDR3 extends over 17 amino acids. CDR3 nucleotides: TGTGCCAGCAGCCGTGGCGGGGGCCTTGGGGGCACAGATACGCAGTATTTT. Translation: CASSRGGGLGGTDTQYF.

This clone was recorded a few times. The V and J genes are TRBV11-3 and TRBJ1-5, with D tentatively TRBD1 (5 bases). Germline V gene lookup returns CDR1 SGHNT and CDR2 YENEEA. The CDR3 contains 16 residues. The V end was cut by 0 bases, the J end by 4 bases, with 13 bases between. The CDR3 spells CASSLDGGFKNQPQHF. The CDR3 DNA follows: TGTGCCAGCAGCTTAGACGGGGGGTTTAAAAATCAGCCCCAGCATTTT.

This clone was seen repeatedly, ten times or more. V is TRBV19 and J is TRBJ1-3; D is unclear. Germline V gene lookup returns CDR1 LNHDA and CDR2 SQIVND (reference sequence). The CDR3 covers 16 residues. V lost 2 bases to trimming and J lost 0 bases, with 11 bases between them. Written as DNA, the CDR3 is TGTGCCAGTAGTATATCCGGCAAAGCCTCTGGAAACACCATATATTTT. Translation gives CASSISGKASGNTIYF.

The chain uses TRBV30 and TRBJ2-3, with D maybe TRBD2 (5 bases). CDR3 size: 13 residues. Per the germline V gene, CDR1 is GTSNPN and CDR2 is SVGIG (reference sequence). V lost 3 bases and J lost 8, with 15 bases in between. CDR3 in amino acids: CAWRRDLDVTQYF. The CDR3, as DNA: TGTGCCTGGAGACGGGATCTCGACGTTACGCAGTATTTT.

This clone was counted once. V gene TRBV27 combines with J gene TRBJ1-1; D is uncertain. The V and J ends lost 1 base and 7 bases respectively, with 10 bases between them. The germline CDR1 and CDR2 sequences are MNHEY and SMNVEV (reference sequence). The CDR3 is 13 amino acids. The CDR3 sequence: CASSLYGRREAFF. CDR3 sequence (DNA): TGTGCCAGCAGTTTATACGGCCGCCGTGAAGCTTTCTTT.

This clone turned up a few times. The chain employs TRBV19 and TRBJ2-7; perhaps TRBD1 as D (6 bases). Trimming cost V 4 bases and J 0 bases, with 10 bases left between them. The CDR3 is 14 residues long. CDR1 and CDR2 (germline): LNHDA, SQIVND (reference sequence). CDR3 protein: CASSTGQNSYEQYF. The CDR3 nucleotides are TGTGCCAGTAGTACGGGACAAAACTCCTACGAGCAGTACTTC.

The chain couples TRBV19 to TRBJ1-5; D is unresolved. Trimming cost V 5 bases and J 0 bases, with 8 bases left between them. CDR3 length: 14 amino acids. Germline lookup yields CDR1 LNHDA and CDR2 SQIVND (reference sequence). CDR3 DNA sequence: TGTGCCAGTAGTCGCGACAATAGCAATCAGCCCCAGCATTTT. Its translation: CASSRDNSNQPQHF.

V gene TRBV19 combines with J gene TRBJ1-1; 12 bases align to TRBD1. This CDR3 is built from 17 residues. V trimming: 5 bases; J trimming: 0 bases; junction bases outside the gene matches: 7. The germline gives CDR1 LNHDA, CDR2 SQIVND (reference sequence). CDR3: CASSARDRGPMNTEAFF. In DNA form, the CDR3 reads TGTGCCAGTAGTGCCCGGGACAGGGGGCCGATGAACACTGAAGCTTTCTTT.

On this clone: A read error is likely here: a far larger clone is one base away. This sample includes further DNA sequences coding for the same CDR3. The chain links TRBV12-2 to TRBJ2-1; no DNA check was done on the table's D call, TRBD2. TRBV12-2 corresponds to a pseudogene. The CDR3 contains 14 residues. The CDR3 reads CASRCRLAGYEQFF. CDR3 nucleotide sequence: TGTGCAAGTCGCTGCCGACTAGCGGGTTATGAGCAGTTCTTC.

This chain links TRBV19 with TRBJ1-1; tentative D call: TRBD1 (5 bases). From germline, CDR1 is LNHDA and CDR2 SQIVND (reference sequence). The CDR3 is 14 amino acids. Deletions cut 8 bases from V and 0 bases from J, with 13 bases between. CDR3 protein: CASRRQSMNTEAFF. The CDR3 DNA reads TGTGCCAGTCGGCGACAGAGCATGAACACTGAAGCTTTCTTT.

CDR3: CATSSPTGEGNTIYF. CDR3 sequence (DNA): TGTGCCACCAGCAGCCCCACAGGGGAGGGAAACACCATATATTTT. The chain links TRBV15 to TRBJ1-3; 7 bases map to TRBD1. J lost 4 bases, V lost 3 bases, and 6 bases had no gene match. Germline CDR1 LNHNV, CDR2 YYDKDF (reference sequence). This CDR3 contains 15 residues.

The chain combines TRBV5-1 with TRBJ2-2; the D gene is possibly TRBD1 (6 bases). Germline lookup yields CDR1 SGHRS and CDR2 YFSETQ. V dropped 5 bases and J dropped 1 base, with 18 bases sitting between them. The CDR3 contains 17 residues. CDR3 coding DNA: TGCGCCAGCAGTCCCACTGCCTCGACAGGGAACACCGGGGAGCTGTTTTTT. Translation: CASSPTASTGNTGELFF.

The CDR3, as DNA: TGTGCCAGCCGGTTCCTGGCGGGAAGTTACGAGCAGTACTTC. Its protein product is CASRFLAGSYEQYF. The rearrangement joins TRBV28 to TRBJ2-7, with a possible D match to TRBD2 (6 bases). The germline V gene encodes CDR1 MDHEN and CDR2 SYDVKM. The V end lost 8 bases, the J end lost 4 bases, and 18 bases lay between the germline ends. The CDR3 runs 14 residues.